The TCR beta chain under discussion was sequenced for a study of blood T cell repertoires in COVID-19. Study background: PBMCs, B-cell-depleted T cells, or T cells were the source of the cDNA or gDNA that made up the material.

Study processing details: Amplification of reference gene primers provided the estimated nucleated cell counts. Here immunoSEQ multiplex PCR was the method, and the copy in TCRdb shows in-frame clones only, minus some. V, J and clone size derive from that table, while D and trimming were established from the DNA sequence. The table shows some 150,000 clones, with around nine tenths occurring only once. The CDR3 runs to 16 residues. V lost 3 bases to trimming and J lost 4 bases; unmatched junction nucleotides: 5. CDR1 and CDR2 from the germline V gene are SEHNR and FQNEAQ (reference sequence). The sample consisted of peripheral blood. The sequence derives from a human donor in a cohort sampled during active COVID-19. The chain has TRBV7-9 and TRBJ2-2; the match to TRBD1 covers 10 bases. CDR3 nucleotide sequence: TGTGCCAGCAGCTTCTCCGGGACAGGGGCCACCGGGGAGCTGTTTTTT. It translates to CASSFSGTGATGELFF. Full variable domain (outside the CDR3, taken from reference TRBV7-9 and TRBJ2-2): DTGVSQNPRHKITKRGQNVTFRCDPISEHNRLYWYRQTLGQGPEFLTYFQNEAQLEKSRLLSDRFSAERPKGSFSTLEIQRTEQGDSAMYLCASSFSGTGATGELFFGEGSRLTVL.